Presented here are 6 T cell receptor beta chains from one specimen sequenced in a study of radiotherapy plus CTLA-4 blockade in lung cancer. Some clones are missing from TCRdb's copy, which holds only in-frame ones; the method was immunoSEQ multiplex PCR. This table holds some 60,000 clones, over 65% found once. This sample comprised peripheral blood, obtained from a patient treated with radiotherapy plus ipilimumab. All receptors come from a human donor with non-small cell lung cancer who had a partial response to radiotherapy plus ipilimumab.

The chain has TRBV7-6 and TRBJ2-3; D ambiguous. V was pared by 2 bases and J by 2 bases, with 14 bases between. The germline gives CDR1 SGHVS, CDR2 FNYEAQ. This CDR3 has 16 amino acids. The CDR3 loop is CASSLNAGSDTDTQYF. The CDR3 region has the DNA TGTGCCAGCAGCTTAAATGCAGGCTCAGACACAGATACGCAGTATTTT.

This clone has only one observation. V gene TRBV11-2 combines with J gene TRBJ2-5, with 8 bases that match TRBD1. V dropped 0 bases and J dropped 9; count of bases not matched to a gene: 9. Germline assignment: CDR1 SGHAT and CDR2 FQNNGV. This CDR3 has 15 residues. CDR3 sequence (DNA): TGTGCCAGCAGCTTAGATGGACAGGGTGGGAAGGCCCAGTACTTC. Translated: CASSLDGQGGKAQYF.

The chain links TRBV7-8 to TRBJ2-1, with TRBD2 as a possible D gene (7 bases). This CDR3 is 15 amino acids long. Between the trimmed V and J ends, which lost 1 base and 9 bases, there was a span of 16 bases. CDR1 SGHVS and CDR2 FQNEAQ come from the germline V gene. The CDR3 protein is CASSLGPGGGGEQFF. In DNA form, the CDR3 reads TGTGCCAGCAGCTTAGGCCCGGGGGGAGGGGGTGAGCAGTTCTTC. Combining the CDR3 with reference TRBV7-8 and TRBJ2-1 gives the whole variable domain GAGVSQSPRYKVAKRGQDVALRCDPISGHVSLFWYQQALGQGPEFLTYFQNEAQLDKSGLPSDRFFAERPEGSVSTLKIQRTQQEDSAVYLCASSLGPGGGGEQFFGPGTRLTVL.

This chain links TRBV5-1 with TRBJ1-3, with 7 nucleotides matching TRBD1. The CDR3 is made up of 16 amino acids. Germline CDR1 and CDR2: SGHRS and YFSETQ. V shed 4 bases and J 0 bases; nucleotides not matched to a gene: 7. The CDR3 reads CASSLRTGASGNTIYF. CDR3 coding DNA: TGCGCCAGCAGCCTGCGGACAGGCGCCTCTGGAAACACCATATATTTT.

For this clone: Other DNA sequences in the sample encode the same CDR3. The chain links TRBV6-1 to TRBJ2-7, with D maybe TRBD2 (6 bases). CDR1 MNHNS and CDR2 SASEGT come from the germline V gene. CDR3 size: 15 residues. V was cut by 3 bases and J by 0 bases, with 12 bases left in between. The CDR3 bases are TGTGCCAGCAGTGAGGGGACTGGAAGCTCCTACGAGCAGTACTTC. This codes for CASSEGTGSSYEQYF.

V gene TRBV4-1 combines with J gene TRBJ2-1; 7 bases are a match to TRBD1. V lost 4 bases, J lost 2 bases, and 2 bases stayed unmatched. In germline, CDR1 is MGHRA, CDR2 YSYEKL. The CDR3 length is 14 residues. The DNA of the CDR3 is TGCGCCAGCAGCCCAAGGGGGCCCTACAATGAGCAGTTCTTC. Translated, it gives CASSPRGPYNEQFF.